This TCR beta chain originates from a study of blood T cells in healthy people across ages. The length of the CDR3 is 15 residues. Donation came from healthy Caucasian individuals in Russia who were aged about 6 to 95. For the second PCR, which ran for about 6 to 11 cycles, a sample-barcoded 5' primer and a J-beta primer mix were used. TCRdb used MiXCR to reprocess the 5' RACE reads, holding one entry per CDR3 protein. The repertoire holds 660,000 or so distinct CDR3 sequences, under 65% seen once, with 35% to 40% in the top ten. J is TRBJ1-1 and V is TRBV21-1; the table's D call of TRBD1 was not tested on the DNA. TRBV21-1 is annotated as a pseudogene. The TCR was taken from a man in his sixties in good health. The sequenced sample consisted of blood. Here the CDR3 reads CASSARTGPHTEAFF. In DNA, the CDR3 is TGTGCCAGCAGCGCCCGGACAGGGCCTCACACTGAAGCTTTCTTT.